This paragraph covers one T cell receptor beta chain sequence. Antigen unknown. The sample comes from a study of T-cell reconstitution after alpha-beta-depleted transplantation in children. The CDR3 totals 16 residues. Trimming took 1 base from V and 9 from J; bases not matched to a gene: 7. Germline loops: CDR1 LGHNA, CDR2 YNFKEQ. Whole-study results and caveats: High day-60 TCRbeta diversity in some patients came from surviving recipient T cells and thymic progenitors. At the one-year point after transplant, T-cell counts and TCRbeta diversity were found to come mostly from T cells that had been newly produced. Several hundred expanded graft clones reportedly were the source of alpha-beta T cells about two months after transplant.

Unique molecular identifiers featured in how the TCRbeta library was prepared. TCRdb re-analysed the PCR reads in MiXCR, keeping a single row per CDR3 protein. The sample contains 700,000 to 850,000 distinct CDR3 sequences, 15% to 20% of which appear only once. This receptor was obtained from a male patient younger than 18 who had a stem cell transplant for acute lymphoblastic leukemia, so the T cells may come from the graft donor. This specimen consisted of PBMCs, mostly from graft donor cells, obtained 360 days after TCRalphabeta/CD19-depleted stem cell transplant. The rearrangement uses TRBV4-2 and TRBJ1-6; TRBD1 matches at 9 bases. In DNA, the CDR3 is TGTGCCAGCAGCCAAGTTGGGACAGGGATAGGTTCACCCCTCCACTTT. Its translation: CASSQVGTGIGSPLHF.